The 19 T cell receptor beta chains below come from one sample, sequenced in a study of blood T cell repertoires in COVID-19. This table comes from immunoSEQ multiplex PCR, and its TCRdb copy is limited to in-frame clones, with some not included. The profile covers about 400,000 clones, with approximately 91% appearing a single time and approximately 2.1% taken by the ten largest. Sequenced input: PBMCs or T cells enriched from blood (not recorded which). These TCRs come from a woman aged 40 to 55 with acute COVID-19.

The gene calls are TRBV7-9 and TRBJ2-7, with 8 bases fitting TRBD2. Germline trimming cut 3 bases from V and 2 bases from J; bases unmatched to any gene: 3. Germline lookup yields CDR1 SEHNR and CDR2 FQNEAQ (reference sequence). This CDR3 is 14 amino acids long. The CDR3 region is CASSFPGGAYEQYF. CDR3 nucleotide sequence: TGTGCCAGCAGCTTCCCCGGGGGGGCCTACGAGCAGTACTTC. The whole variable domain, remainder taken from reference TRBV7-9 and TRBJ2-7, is DTGVSQNPRHKITKRGQNVTFRCDPISEHNRLYWYRQTLGQGPEFLTYFQNEAQLEKSRLLSDRFSAERPKGSFSTLEIQRTEQGDSAMYLCASSFPGGAYEQYFGPGTRLTVT.

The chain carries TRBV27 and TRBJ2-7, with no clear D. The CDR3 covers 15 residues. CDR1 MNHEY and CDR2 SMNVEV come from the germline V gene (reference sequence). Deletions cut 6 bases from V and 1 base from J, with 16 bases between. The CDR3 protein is CASSPGPQPSYEQYF. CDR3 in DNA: TGTGCCAGCAGCCCTGGCCCTCAACCTTCCTACGAGCAGTACTTC.

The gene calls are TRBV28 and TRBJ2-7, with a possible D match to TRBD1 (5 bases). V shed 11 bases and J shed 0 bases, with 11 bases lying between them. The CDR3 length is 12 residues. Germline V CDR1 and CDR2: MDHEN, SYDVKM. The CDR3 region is CAESRASYEQYF. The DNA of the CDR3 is TGTGCCGAGAGCAGGGCCTCCTACGAGCAGTACTTC. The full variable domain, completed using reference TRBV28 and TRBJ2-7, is DVKVTQSSRYLVKRTGEKVFLECVQDMDHENMFWYRQDPGLGLRLIYFSYDVKMKEKGDIPEGYSVSREKKERFSLILESASTNQTSMYLCAESRASYEQYFGPGTRLTVT.

CDR3 nucleotide sequence: TGTGCCAGCAGGGCGGACAGTAGACATGAAGCTTTCTTT. This codes for CASRADSRHEAFF. V usage is TRBV2 and J usage is TRBJ1-1, with D perhaps TRBD1 (6 bases). Germline lookup yields CDR1 SNHLY and CDR2 FYNNEI. V dropped 6 bases and J dropped 7 bases, with 15 bases sitting between them. The CDR3 extends over 13 amino acids.

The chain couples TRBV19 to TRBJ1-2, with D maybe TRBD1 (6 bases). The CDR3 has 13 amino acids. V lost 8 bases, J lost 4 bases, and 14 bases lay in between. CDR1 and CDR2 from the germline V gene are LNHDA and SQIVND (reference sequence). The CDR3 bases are TGTGCCAGTGGCCAGGGGAGAGCCTATGGCTACACCTTC. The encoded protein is CASGQGRAYGYTF.

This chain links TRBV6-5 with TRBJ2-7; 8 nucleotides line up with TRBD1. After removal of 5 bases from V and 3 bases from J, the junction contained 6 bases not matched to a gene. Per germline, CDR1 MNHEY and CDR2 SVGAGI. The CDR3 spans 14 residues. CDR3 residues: CASSSDRGDYEQYF. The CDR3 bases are TGTGCCAGCAGTAGCGACAGGGGTGACTACGAGCAGTACTTC.

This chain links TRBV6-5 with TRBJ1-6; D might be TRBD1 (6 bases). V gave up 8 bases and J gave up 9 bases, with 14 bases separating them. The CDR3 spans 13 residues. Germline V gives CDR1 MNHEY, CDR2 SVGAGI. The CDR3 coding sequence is TGTGCCAGCTCGGACAGAAAGGTTTCACCCCTCCACTTT. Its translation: CASSDRKVSPLHF.

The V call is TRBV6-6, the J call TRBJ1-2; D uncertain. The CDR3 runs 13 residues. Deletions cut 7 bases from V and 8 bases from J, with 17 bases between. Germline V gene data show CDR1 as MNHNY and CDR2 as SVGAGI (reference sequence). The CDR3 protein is CASNQDSLGGYTF. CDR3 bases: TGTGCCAGCAATCAGGACTCCCTTGGGGGCTACACCTTC.

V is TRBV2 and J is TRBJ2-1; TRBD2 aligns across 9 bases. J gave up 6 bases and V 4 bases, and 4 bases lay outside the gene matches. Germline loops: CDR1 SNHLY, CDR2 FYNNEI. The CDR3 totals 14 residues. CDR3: CASSVDSGGNEQFF. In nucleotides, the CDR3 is TGTGCCAGCAGTGTTGATAGCGGGGGCAATGAGCAGTTCTTC.

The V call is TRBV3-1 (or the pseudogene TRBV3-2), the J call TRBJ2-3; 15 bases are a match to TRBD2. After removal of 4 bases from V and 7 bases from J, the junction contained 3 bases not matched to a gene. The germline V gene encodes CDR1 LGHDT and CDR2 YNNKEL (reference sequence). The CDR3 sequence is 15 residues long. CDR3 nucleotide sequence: TGTGCCAGCAGCCCCGGACTAGCGGGGGGGAATACGCAGTATTTT. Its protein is CASSPGLAGGNTQYF.

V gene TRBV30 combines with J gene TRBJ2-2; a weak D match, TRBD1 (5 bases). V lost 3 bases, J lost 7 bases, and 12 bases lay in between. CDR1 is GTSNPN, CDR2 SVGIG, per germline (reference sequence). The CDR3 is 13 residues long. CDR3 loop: CAWRDIQGGELFF. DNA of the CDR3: TGTGCCTGGAGGGACATCCAAGGCGGGGAGCTGTTTTTT.

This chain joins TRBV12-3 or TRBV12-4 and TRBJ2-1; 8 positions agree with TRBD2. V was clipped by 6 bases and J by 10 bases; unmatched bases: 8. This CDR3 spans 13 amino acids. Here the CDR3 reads CASSGLAESEQFF. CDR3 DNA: TGTGCCAGCAGCGGACTAGCTGAAAGCGAGCAGTTCTTC.

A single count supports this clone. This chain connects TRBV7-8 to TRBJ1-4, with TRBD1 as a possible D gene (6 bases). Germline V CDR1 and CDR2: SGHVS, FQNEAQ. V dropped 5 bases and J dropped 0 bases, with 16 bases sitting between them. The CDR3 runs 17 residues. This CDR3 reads CASSLYRAGATNEKLFF. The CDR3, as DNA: TGTGCCAGCAGCCTGTACAGGGCTGGGGCAACTAATGAAAAACTGTTTTTT.

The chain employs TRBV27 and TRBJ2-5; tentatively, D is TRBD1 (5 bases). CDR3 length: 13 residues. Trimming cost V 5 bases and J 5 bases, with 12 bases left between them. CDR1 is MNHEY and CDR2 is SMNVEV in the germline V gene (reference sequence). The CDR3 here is CASSRGLGETQYF. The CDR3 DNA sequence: TGTGCCAGCAGTAGGGGTTTAGGGGAGACCCAGTACTTC.

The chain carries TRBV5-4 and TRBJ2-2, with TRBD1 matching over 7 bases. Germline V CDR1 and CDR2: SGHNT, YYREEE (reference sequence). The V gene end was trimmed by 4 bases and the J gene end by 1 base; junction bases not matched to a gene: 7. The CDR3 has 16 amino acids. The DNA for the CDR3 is TGTGCCAGCAGCCGTGCCAGGACAGGGAACACCGGGGAGCTGTTTTTT. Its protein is CASSRARTGNTGELFF.

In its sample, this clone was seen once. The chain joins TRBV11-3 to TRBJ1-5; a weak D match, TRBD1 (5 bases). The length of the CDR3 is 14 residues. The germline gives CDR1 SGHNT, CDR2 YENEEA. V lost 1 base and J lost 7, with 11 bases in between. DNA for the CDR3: TGTGCCAGCAGCTTAGTTTTTCAGGGCCAGCCCCAGCATTTT. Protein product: CASSLVFQGQPQHF.

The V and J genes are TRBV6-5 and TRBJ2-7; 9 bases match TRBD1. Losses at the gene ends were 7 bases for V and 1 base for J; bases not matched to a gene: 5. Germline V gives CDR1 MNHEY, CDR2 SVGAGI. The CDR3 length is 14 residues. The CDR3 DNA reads TGTGCCAGCATCTGGGGACAGGGATCCTACGAGCAGTACTTC. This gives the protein CASIWGQGSYEQYF.

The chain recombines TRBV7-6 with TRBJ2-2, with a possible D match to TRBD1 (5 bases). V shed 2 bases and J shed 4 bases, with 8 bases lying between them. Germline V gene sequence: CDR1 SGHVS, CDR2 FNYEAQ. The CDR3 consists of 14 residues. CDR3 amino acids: CASSLKGATGELFF. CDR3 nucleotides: TGTGCCAGCAGCTTAAAAGGGGCCACCGGGGAGCTGTTTTTT.

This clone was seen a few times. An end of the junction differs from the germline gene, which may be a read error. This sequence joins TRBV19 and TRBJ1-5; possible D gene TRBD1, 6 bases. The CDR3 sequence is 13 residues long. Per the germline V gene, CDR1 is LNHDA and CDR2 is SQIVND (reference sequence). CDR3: CASSVDRQQPQHF. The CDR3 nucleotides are TGTGCCAGTAGTGTAGACAGGCAGCAGCCCCAGCATTTT. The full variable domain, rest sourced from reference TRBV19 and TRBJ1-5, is DGGITQSPKYLFRKEGQNVTLSCEQNLNHDAMYWYRQDPGQGLRLIYYSQIVNDFQKGDIAEGYSVSREKKESFPLTVTSAQKNPTAFYLCASSVDRQQPQHFGDGTRLSIL.